Shown below are 14 T cell receptor beta chains from a single sample sequenced in a study of blood T cell repertoires in COVID-19. Assay: immunoSEQ multiplex PCR; the TCRdb copy retains only in-frame clones and omits some. The sample comprises 150,000 to 200,000 clones, 60% to 80% of which are singletons, and 17% rests with the top ten. The sample taken for sequencing was peripheral blood. The receptors shown here come from a man in his sixties with active or convalescent COVID-19.

This clone has a count of ten or more. The chain carries TRBV27 and TRBJ1-3; 8 positions match TRBD1. Germline CDR1 MNHEY, CDR2 SMNVEV (reference sequence). This CDR3 is 17 amino acids long. After removal of 9 bases from V and 0 bases from J, the junction contained 13 bases not matched to a gene. The CDR3 bases are TGTGCCAGAGAACCGGGACAGGACTGGAGCTCTGGAAACACCATATATTTT. It translates to CAREPGQDWSSGNTIYF.

The chain carries TRBV15 and TRBJ2-3; TRBD2 matches at 9 bases. The junction had 11 bases not matched to a gene; V was cut back by 1 base and J by 3 bases. This CDR3 has 18 amino acids. CDR1 is LNHNV and CDR2 is YYDKDF in the germline V gene (reference sequence). This CDR3 reads CATSRGDSGRAGTDTQYF. The CDR3 DNA reads as TGTGCCACCAGCAGAGGCGATAGCGGGAGAGCGGGGACAGATACGCAGTATTTT.

This chain joins TRBV18 and TRBJ2-7, with 13 bases lining up with TRBD2. J lost 2 bases, V lost 3 bases, and 13 bases had no gene match. The CDR3 is made up of 19 amino acids. Germline loops: CDR1 KGHSH, CDR2 LQKENI. CDR3 nucleotides: TGTGCCAGCTCACCCAAATCCGGGACTAGCGGGACTTCGGCCTACGAGCAGTACTTC. Protein product: CASSPKSGTSGTSAYEQYF. The whole variable domain, filled in from reference TRBV18 and TRBJ2-7, reads NAGVMQNPRHLVRRRGQEARLRCSPMKGHSHVYWYRQLPEEGLKFMVYLQKENIIDESGMPKERFSAEFPKEGPSILRIQQVVRGDSAAYFCASSPKSGTSGTSAYEQYFGPGTRLTVT.

This rearrangement joins TRBV5-6 to TRBJ2-7; D is undetermined. V was trimmed by 2 bases and J by 3 bases, leaving 21 bases between them. Germline V gene sequence: CDR1 SGHDT, CDR2 YYEEEE. The CDR3 contains 17 residues. CDR3 DNA sequence: TGTGCCAGCAGCTTTCGATTTGGGCAGGCGAAGGACTACGAGCAGTACTTC. It specifies CASSFRFGQAKDYEQYF. Full variable domain (missing parts from reference TRBV5-6 and TRBJ2-7): DAGVTQSPTHLIKTRGQQVTLRCSPKSGHDTVSWYQQALGQGPQFIFQYYEEEERQRGNFPDRFSGHQFPNYSSELNVNALLLGDSALYLCASSFRFGQAKDYEQYFGPGTRLTVT.

The chain carries TRBV7-2 and TRBJ2-7, with TRBD2 identical over 9 bases. After removal of 4 bases from V and 2 bases from J, the junction contained 3 bases not matched to a gene. The CDR3 extends over 14 amino acids. Germline CDR1 is SGHTA and CDR2 is FQGNSA. CDR3 loop: CASSSTSGPYEQYF. The CDR3 DNA reads TGTGCCAGCAGCTCGACTAGCGGACCCTACGAGCAGTACTTC.

This clone was seen many times. The chain uses TRBV11-2 and TRBJ1-5; D is uncertain. V lost 1 base, J lost 6 bases, and 10 bases lay in between. Germline CDR1 reads SGHAT; CDR2 reads FQNNGV. The CDR3 spans 14 residues. The CDR3 DNA reads as TGTGCCAGCAGCTTAGGAAGGGCGGGTCAGCCCCAGCATTTT. This translates into CASSLGRAGQPQHF.

V and J are TRBV2 and TRBJ2-7; 8 bases match TRBD1. With 7 bases clipped from V and 0 bases from J, the junction kept 5 bases outside the gene matches. Germline V gives CDR1 SNHLY, CDR2 FYNNEI. The CDR3 length is 14 residues. CDR3 residues: CASKGQVLSYEQYF. CDR3 nucleotides: TGTGCCAGCAAGGGACAGGTCCTCTCCTACGAGCAGTACTTC. Full variable domain (rest looked up from reference TRBV2 and TRBJ2-7): EPEVTQTPSHQVTQMGQEVILRCVPISNHLYFYWYRQILGQKVEFLVSFYNNEISEKSEIFDDQFSVERPDGSNFTLKIRSTKLEDSAMYFCASKGQVLSYEQYFGPGTRLTVT.

The V call is TRBV11-2, the J call TRBJ2-1, with TRBD2 matching over 10 bases. Germline V lookup: CDR1 SGHAT, CDR2 FQNNGV. V lost 2 bases to trimming and J lost 9 bases; unmatched junction nucleotides: 7. CDR3 length equals 15 residues. The CDR3 region is CASSLSPSGSVEQFF. In nucleotides, the CDR3 is TGTGCCAGCAGCTTATCGCCTAGCGGGAGTGTTGAGCAGTTCTTC. Looking up the rest from reference TRBV11-2 and TRBJ2-1 gives the full variable domain: EAGVAQSPRYKIIEKRQSVAFWCNPISGHATLYWYQQILGQGPKLLIQFQNNGVVDDSQLPKDRFSAERLKGVDSTLKIQPAKLEDSAVYLCASSLSPSGSVEQFFGPGTRLTVL.

Here the CDR3 reads CASSPGLAVQETQYF. DNA for the CDR3: TGTGCCAGCAGCCCGGGACTAGCTGTTCAAGAGACCCAGTACTTC. V gene TRBV7-7 combines with J gene TRBJ2-5, with 9 bases fitting TRBD2. CDR1 SSHAT and CDR2 FNYEAQ come from the germline V gene (reference sequence). V shed 5 bases and J 2 bases; nucleotides not matched to a gene: 6. The CDR3 runs 15 residues. Full variable domain (rest looked up from reference TRBV7-7 and TRBJ2-5): GAGVSQSPRYKVTKRGQDVTLRCDPISSHATLYWYQQALGQGPEFLTYFNYEAQPDKSGLPSDRFSAERPEGSISTLTIQRTEQRDSAMYRCASSPGLAVQETQYFGPGTRLLVL.

The rearrangement links TRBV7-3 to TRBJ2-2; D unresolved. Germline loops: CDR1 SGHTA, CDR2 FQGTGA. Trimming cost V 3 bases and J 0 bases, with 5 bases left between them. CDR3 size: 14 residues. This chain's CDR3 is CASSLAPNTGELFF. CDR3 coding DNA: TGTGCCAGCAGCTTGGCCCCGAACACCGGGGAGCTGTTTTTT.

This chain connects TRBV7-3 to TRBJ2-5; 8 bases are a match to TRBD1. This CDR3 has 14 residues. Germline trimming cut 5 bases from V and 5 bases from J; bases unmatched to any gene: 7. CDR1 and CDR2 (germline): SGHTA, FQGTGA. The CDR3 is CASSPQGAWETQYF. Here the CDR3 DNA reads TGTGCCAGCAGCCCCCAGGGGGCGTGGGAGACCCAGTACTTC.

V is TRBV5-5 and J is TRBJ2-3, with D tentatively TRBD2 (5 bases). The V and J ends lost 4 bases and 5 bases respectively, with 8 bases between them. The CDR3 runs 12 residues. CDR1 and CDR2 from the germline V gene are SGHKS and YYEKEE (reference sequence). The CDR3 nucleotides read TGTGCCAGCAGCGAGGAGGTAGATACGCAGTATTTT. It specifies CASSEEVDTQYF.

This chain uses TRBV28 with TRBJ2-2, with D possibly being TRBD2 (6 bases). This CDR3 region has 15 residues. V shed 5 bases and J shed 13 bases, with 23 bases lying between them. Germline CDR1 reads MDHEN; CDR2 reads SYDVKM. The CDR3 bases are TGTGCCAGCAGTAGAGGAGTTCTTGGGACTCCGGGGCTGTTTTTT. This translates into CASSRGVLGTPGLFF.

The chain employs TRBV5-6 and TRBJ1-1; 9 nucleotides align to TRBD1. The V gene end was trimmed by 6 bases and the J gene end by 3 bases; junction bases not matched to a gene: 12. This CDR3 spans 16 amino acids. The germline gives CDR1 SGHDT, CDR2 YYEEEE. The CDR3 reads CASTLLQGAGDTEAFF. The CDR3 DNA sequence: TGTGCCAGCACCCTATTACAGGGGGCAGGGGACACTGAAGCTTTCTTT.